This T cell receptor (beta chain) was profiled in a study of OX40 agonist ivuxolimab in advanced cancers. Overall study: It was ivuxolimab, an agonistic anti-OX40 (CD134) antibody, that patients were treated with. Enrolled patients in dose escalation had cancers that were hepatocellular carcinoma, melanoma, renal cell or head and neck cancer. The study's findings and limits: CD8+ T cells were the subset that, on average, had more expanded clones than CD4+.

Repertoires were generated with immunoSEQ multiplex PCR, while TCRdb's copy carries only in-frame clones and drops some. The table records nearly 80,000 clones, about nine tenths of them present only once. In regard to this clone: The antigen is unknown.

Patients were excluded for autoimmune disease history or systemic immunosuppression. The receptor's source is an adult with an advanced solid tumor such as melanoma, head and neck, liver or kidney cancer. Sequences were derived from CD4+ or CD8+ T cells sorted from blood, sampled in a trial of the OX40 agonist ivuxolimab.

The DNA for the CDR3 is TGTGCCAGCAGTGGCAAGGGGCCCGGGCTCGCTGAGCAGTTCTTC. It encodes CASSGKGPGLAEQFF. The chain links TRBV6-1 to TRBJ2-1; possibly TRBD1 for D (5 bases). There are 15 residues in the CDR3. Trimming left V 4 bases short and J 9 bases short, with 19 bases between. Germline loops: CDR1 MNHNS, CDR2 SASEGT.